This T cell receptor (beta chain) was captured in a study of T cell responses to AZD1222 COVID-19 vaccine. Study conclusions and caveats: Mapped onto spike, vaccine-associated CD4 TCRs spanned it and were dominant at 160-218 and 743-854. Most donors were white British and more were female, and clonal diversity was possibly underestimated.

The assay was immunoSEQ multiplex PCR, and TCRdb's table has in-frame clones only and misses some. The sample includes 100,000 to 150,000 clones, 92% seen only once; the top ten take approximately 1.2%. Germline CDR1 reads SGHDN; CDR2 reads FVKESK. CDR3 size: 12 residues. The ends lost 3 bases at V and 11 bases at J; junction bases unmatched: 7. As concerns this clone: Its matching antigen is unknown.

The sample here was peripheral blood, taken 28 days after the second AZD1222 dose. This TCR came from an adult who received the AZD1222 COVID-19 vaccine. J is TRBJ2-7 and V is TRBV14; 7 nucleotides line up with TRBD1. CDR3 sequence: CASSHAGTAEYF. For the CDR3, the DNA is TGTGCCAGCAGCCACGCCGGGACAGCCGAGTACTTC.